The entry that follows covers one T cell receptor beta chain sequence. Antigen unknown. This sample is drawn from a study of early T cells in non-severe SARS-CoV-2 infection. Across the study: Chains stayed unpaired after sequencing of bulk RNA from unsorted whole blood. Study results and caveats: In VDJdb matching, anti-spike CD8 responses were favored while private and CD4 specificities went missing.

Individual cDNA molecules were tagged with unique molecular identifiers. TCRdb analysed the 5' RACE reads with MiXCR anew, one entry per CDR3 protein. The table has 70,000 or so distinct CDR3 sequences, about 12% seen once. The length of the CDR3 is 14 residues. Germline CDR1 MDHEN, CDR2 SYDVKM. The V end lost 2 bases, the J end lost 9 bases, and 17 bases lay between the germline ends. V is TRBV28 and J is TRBJ2-7, with a weak D call TRBD2 (5 bases). This receptor was identified in an adult who was a healthcare worker with PCR-confirmed SARS-CoV-2 infection or an uninfected control (not recorded which). The specimen was whole blood. CDR3 sequence reads: CASSLSPGSRGQYF. The DNA for the CDR3 is TGTGCCAGCAGTTTAAGCCCGGGAAGTAGAGGGCAGTACTTC.